This T cell receptor beta chain was observed in a study of T cell responses to AZD1222 COVID-19 vaccine. Notes on the study in general: A reported finding is that nearly half of spike-specific TCRs target unmutated variant regions.

Germline V gene lookup returns CDR1 SGHNT and CDR2 YYREEE (reference sequence). Trimming took 3 bases from V and 0 from J, leaving 9 bases between them. The CDR3 runs 14 residues. The data were produced by immunoSEQ multiplex PCR, yet TCRdb's version contains in-frame clones alone and is incomplete. The sample contains approximately 140,000 clones, approximately 90% of which appear only once. Turning to this clone: Its antigen remains unknown.

The sequencing here drew on peripheral blood, taken on day 0 of AZD1222 vaccination. The V and J genes are TRBV5-4 and TRBJ1-1; D uncertain. The TCR comes from an adult in good health. The CDR3 DNA reads as TGTGCCAGCAGCTCCACAGATCTGAACACTGAAGCTTTCTTT. Amino acids: CASSSTDLNTEAFF.